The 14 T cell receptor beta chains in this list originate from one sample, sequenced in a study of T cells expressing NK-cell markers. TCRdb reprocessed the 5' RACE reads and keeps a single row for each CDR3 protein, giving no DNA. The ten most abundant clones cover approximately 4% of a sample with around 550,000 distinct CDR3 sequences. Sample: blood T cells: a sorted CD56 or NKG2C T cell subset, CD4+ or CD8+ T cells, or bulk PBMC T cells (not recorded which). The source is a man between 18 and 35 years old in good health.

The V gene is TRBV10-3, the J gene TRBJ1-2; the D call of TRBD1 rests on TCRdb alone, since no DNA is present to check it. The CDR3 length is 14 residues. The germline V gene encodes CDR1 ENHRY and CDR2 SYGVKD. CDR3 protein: CAISPDRGELGYTF.

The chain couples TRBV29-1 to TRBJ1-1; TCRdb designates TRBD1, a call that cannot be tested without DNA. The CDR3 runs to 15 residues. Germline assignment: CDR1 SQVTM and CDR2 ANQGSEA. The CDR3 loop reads CSVVGQPFGITEAFF.

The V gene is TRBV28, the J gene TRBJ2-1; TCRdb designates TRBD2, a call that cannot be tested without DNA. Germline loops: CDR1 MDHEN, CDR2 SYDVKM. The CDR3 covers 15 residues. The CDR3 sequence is CASTPGARSYNEQFF.

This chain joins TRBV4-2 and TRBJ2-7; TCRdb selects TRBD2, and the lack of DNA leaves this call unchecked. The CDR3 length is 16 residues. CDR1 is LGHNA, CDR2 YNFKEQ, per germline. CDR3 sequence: CASSPISGTRDNEQYF.

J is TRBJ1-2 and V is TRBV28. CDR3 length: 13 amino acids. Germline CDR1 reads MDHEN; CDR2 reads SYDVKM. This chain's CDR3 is CASIGQLLYGYTF.

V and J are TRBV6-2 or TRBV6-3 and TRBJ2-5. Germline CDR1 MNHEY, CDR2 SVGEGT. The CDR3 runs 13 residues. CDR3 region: CASSYSLWETQYF.

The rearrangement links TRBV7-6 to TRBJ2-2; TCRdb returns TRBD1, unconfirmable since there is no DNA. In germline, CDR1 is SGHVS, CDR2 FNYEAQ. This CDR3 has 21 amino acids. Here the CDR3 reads CASSLEPGTVFAGPNTGELFF. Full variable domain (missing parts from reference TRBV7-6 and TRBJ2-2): GAGVSQSPRYKVTKRGQDVALRCDPISGHVSLYWYRQALGQGPEFLTYFNYEAQQDKSGLPNDRFSAERPEGSISTLTIQRTEQRDSAMYRCASSLEPGTVFAGPNTGELFFGEGSRLTVL.

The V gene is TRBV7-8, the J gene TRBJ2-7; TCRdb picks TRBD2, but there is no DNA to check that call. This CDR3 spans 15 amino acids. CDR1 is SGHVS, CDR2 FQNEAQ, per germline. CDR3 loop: CASSLVLAGVSEQYF.

Here the CDR3 reads CASSLAGQGRADTQYF. The V and J genes are TRBV7-6 and TRBJ2-3; no DNA is available, so the TRBD1 call from TCRdb remains unchecked. Germline V gene data show CDR1 as SGHVS and CDR2 as FNYEAQ. CDR3 length: 16 residues.

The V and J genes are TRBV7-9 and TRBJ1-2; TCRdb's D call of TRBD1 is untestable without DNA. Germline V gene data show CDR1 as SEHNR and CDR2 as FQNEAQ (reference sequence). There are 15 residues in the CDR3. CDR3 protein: CASSSGTGTNYGYTF.

The CDR3 sequence: CASSPQTSGSTETQYF. The chain employs TRBV5-1 and TRBJ2-5; the D call of TRBD2 rests on TCRdb alone, since no DNA is present to check it. From germline, CDR1 is SGHRS and CDR2 YFSETQ. The CDR3 consists of 16 residues.

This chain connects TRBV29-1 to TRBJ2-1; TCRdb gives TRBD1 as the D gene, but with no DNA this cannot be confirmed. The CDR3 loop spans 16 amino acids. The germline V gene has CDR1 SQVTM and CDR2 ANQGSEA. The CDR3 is CSVEGQVISSYNEQFF.

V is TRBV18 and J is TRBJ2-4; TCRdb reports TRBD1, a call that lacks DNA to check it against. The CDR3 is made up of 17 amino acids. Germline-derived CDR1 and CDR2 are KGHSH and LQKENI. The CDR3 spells CASSPRQGRIGKNIQYF.

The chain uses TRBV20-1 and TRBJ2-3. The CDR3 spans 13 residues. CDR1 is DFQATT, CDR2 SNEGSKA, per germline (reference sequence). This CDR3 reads CSASPTSTDTQYF.